The rows below give T cell receptor beta chains drawn from one sample of a study of T cells in Graves' hyperthyroidism and ophthalmopathy. TCRdb ran MiXCR on the multiplex PCR reads and lists one entry per CDR3 protein. The table includes 150,000 to 200,000 distinct CDR3 sequences, over 15% detected once. Sequenced: blood. The receptors shown here come from a woman between 45 and 65 years old with Graves' hyperthyroidism. Each CDR3 is given with its conserved first and last residue.

>TRBV7-9
CASSSLTGRAYNEQFF
>TRBV6-1
CASSPPSPYEQYF
>TRBV20-1
CSALNPGAGTEAFF
>TRBV28
CASSRPSGQQGYF
>TRBV29-1
CSVIDNFGQGGTQYF
>TRBV4-2
CASSPSGPAGTLSYTF
>TRBV6-2/TRBV6-3
CASSPPFLSNQPQHF
>TRBV6-1
CASGGRNSGNTIYF
>TRBV9
CARGRPWSYGYTF
>TRBV6-1
CASSGARDNEQFF
>TRBV5-6
CASSAGTANEKLFF
>TRBV2
CASTLGPPKTEAFF
>TRBV5-1
CASSQRPGQGNEKLFF
>TRBV2
CASSHERFYGYTF
>TRBV18
CASSPLETSGRSVYNEQFF
>TRBV18
CASSPGQNNEQFF
>TRBV18
CASSPGKNDGYTF
>TRBV19
CASSIDVASSYNEQFF
>TRBV6-1
CATGGGGGNTIYF
>TRBV7-3
CASSLSAGDSYEQYF
>TRBV10-3
CAISEVGQQETQYF
>TRBV15
CATSRERTAEKLFF
>TRBV9
CASSVGPKAGGRTDTQYF
>TRBV4-1
CASRAMGGGARNEQFF
>TRBV24-1
CATARTSNTGELFF
>TRBV27
CASSVTRTNTEAFF
>TRBV25-1
CASSESLGSYNEQFF
>TRBV6-6
CASSYPDSDTEAFF
>TRBV20-1
CSAATSHTDTQYF
>TRBV18
CASSPGRGPSTDTQYF
>TRBV7-2
CASSLAFSDNEQFF
>TRBV12-3/TRBV12-4
CASREGGLGNTIYF
>TRBV5-1
CASSFRTGQNTEAFF
>TRBV12-3/TRBV12-4
CASSTTGLVRTGELFF
>TRBV14
CASSQDSPYDMSSGNTIYF
>TRBV4-2
CASSQVQAGGRGEQFF
>TRBV12-3/TRBV12-4
CASSLAAFYGYTF
>TRBV12-3/TRBV12-4
CASSSSGTRGGEQFF
>TRBV20-1
CSARDFGVSGGTEAFF
>TRBV6-1
CASILTGDQPQHF
>TRBV20-1
CSASTPGQRFSGNTIYF
>TRBV6-1
CASSERFNYGYTF
>TRBV7-9
CASSRGTGGADQPQHF
>TRBV2
CASHPGRSTDTQYF
>TRBV5-1
CASREGGRYNEQFF
>TRBV5-1
CASSLGDRASDEQYF
>TRBV18
CASSPIDRVETQYF
>TRBV5-5
CASSFTAGGNEQFF
>TRBV19
CASSGRDHYEQYF
>TRBV5-1
CASSLEGVAGYTF
>TRBV7-3
CASSTREGGTQYF
>TRBV15
CATSRDGRVARETQYF
>TRBV11-2
CASSKGPGGSPLHF
>TRBV7-2
CASSLRGGPSYEQYF